The entry below describes one T cell receptor (beta chain). This clone was seen only once. Its cognate antigen has yet to be identified. No qualities accompany the bases; no much larger clone lies one base away. For the CD8 naive samples, CD45RO-negative cells were positively selected for CCR7, yielding a CD45RA+CCR7+ population from which TemRA cells were excluded. The donors were healthy, HIV-negative adults who had no recently reported acute infections or vaccinations. All donors were Caucasian adults living in Nashville, Tennessee, USA. Blood was obtained by leukapheresis, after which PBMCs were separated by Ficoll-Histopaque density gradient centrifugation and cryopreserved in liquid nitrogen vapor phase. Purity and quantity of every magnetically sorted T cell population were checked by analytical flow cytometry. Genomic DNA was isolated from every sorted fraction and measured by UV absorbance on a Nanodrop 2000c.

This entry belongs to a study of shared clonotypes between healthy human individuals (TCRdb year 2020). Study-wide context: The cohort comprised a couple of women and a few men aged 18 to 49 years. For each donor, three plates each were used for CD4 naive and CD4 memory, two plates were used for CD8 naive, and one plate was used for CD8 memory. The study deeply sequenced blood TCR repertoires of five healthy adults to estimate repertoire size and the extent of clonotype sharing between individuals. Different laboratories and diverse techniques were used to prepare libraries and sequence TCR repertoires, to increase sequencing depth and limit assay-specific biases. Leukapheresis yielded between about 0.94 and 10 billion PBMCs per donor.

From its cysteine to its phenylalanine, the CDR3 spans 17 amino acids. Here the CDR3 DNA is all that survives: 51 bases in frame from base 1. The germline V gene (reference sequence) gives CDR1 as SGHNT and CDR2 as YYREEE. The germline ends are 21 bases apart after V is trimmed by 0 bases and J by 8 bases. What the research found in general, with its limitations: Compared with non-shared clonotypes, clonotypes shared by all four sorted-subset donors had higher generation probabilities. Rarefaction of sorted-subset datasets indicated incomplete sequencing despite the large sequencing depth. Naive subsets generally had larger estimated clonotype richness than memory subsets. Sampling was limited to blood, and TCR repertoires in tissue likely differ from TCR repertoires in blood. Because the study included a small number of donors, the genetic and exposure-history diversity represented was limited. Pairwise subsampling led to the expectation that sequencing depth would affect the degree of clonotype sharing among donors. When several donors were compared, the shared fraction of clonotypes was about 5% for naive CD4, approximately 3.3% for naive CD8, roughly 2.3% for memory CD4, and under 0.5% for memory CD8.

Using the deep immunoSEQ assay, multiplex PCR amplified TCR CDR3 regions from genomic DNA. Genomic DNA extracted from each cell subset was distributed evenly over all wells of several immunoSEQ 96-well plates, and each plate served as one replicate. For sorted subsets, each replicate PCR was loaded with around 220 ng genomic DNA, equivalent to 25,000 to 35,000 T cell genomes. Purified libraries were measured with a Qubit 3.0 fluorometer, size-checked on a Bioanalyzer 2100, and measured again with the KAPA Library Quantification kit. A separate single-read 150-cycle Illumina NextSeq 550 flow cell was used to sequence each immunoSEQ 96-well plate. The authors' analysis ran thus. Because the immunoSEQ output included only junctional sequences and no quality scores, the filtering could not be the same as the filtering used for full-length reads. Sequences were annotated with PyIR, a Python wrapper for IgBLAST v1.9, and V/J genes and CDR3 were assigned using IMGT germline references. Any read was removed if the V/J assignment was weak (E-value above 1e-6), the CDR3 was missing, or the read contained stop codons, out-of-frame junctions, or ambiguous translated residues. V3J clonotypes were defined as sequences sharing an identical inferred V gene, J gene, and CDR3 amino acid sequence. The percentage overlap between two repertoires was calculated by dividing the number of shared unique clonotypes by the size of the smaller repertoire. Repertoire richness was assessed with RTK rarefaction, the Chao1 estimator, and Recon v2.1 estimates of unobserved clonotypes. Generation probabilities were computed with OLGA for all TCRbeta clonotypes obtained by the gDNA method from a handful of donors. The table was pulled from immuneACCESS by TCRdb, which kept in-frame rearrangements only. Such tables lose some clones; where checked, under half of the loss comes from unresolved V genes, and the rest has no known cause. That table gives V, J and clone size, and the DNA gave D and trimming. This sample comprises about 1,900,000 clones, over 85% of them detected only once. The leading ten clones occupy roughly 1.2% of the sample.

The origin of this receptor is a young man in good health. Recombination connected TRBV5-4 to TRBJ2-1, with the D call perhaps TRBD1 or TRBD2, as 8 bases match in each case. Source material: naive CD8+ T cells sorted from blood. The cell subset or site label of this sample denotes: CD45RA+CCR7+. In nucleotide form, the sequence is TGTGCCAGCAGCTTGGCCGGACAGGGCGGGACTAGTCATGAGCAGTTCTTC. This sequence encodes CASSLAGQGGTSHEQFF.